The 18 T cell receptor beta chains given below trace back to one sample, sequenced in a study of blood T cell repertoires in COVID-19. Profiling relied on immunoSEQ multiplex PCR, and the TCRdb table lists in-frame clones only, not all of them. The sample records over 14,000 clones, about 87% being singletons. Material: peripheral blood. The receptors were sampled from a human donor in a cohort sampled during active COVID-19.

The V and J genes are TRBV10-3 and TRBJ1-1; possibly TRBD1 for D (5 bases). Germline values: CDR1 ENHRY, CDR2 SYGVKD. CDR3 size: 15 residues. V was clipped by 6 bases and J by 5 bases, with 19 bases between them. The CDR3 protein is CAISGGGHLGTEAFF. The CDR3 DNA is TGTGCCATCAGCGGGGGGGGTCACCTAGGTACTGAAGCTTTCTTT.

The chain carries TRBV10-1 and TRBJ2-1; D call uncertain. This CDR3 region has 15 residues. CDR1 is WNHNN, CDR2 SYGVQD, per germline (reference sequence). V shed 3 bases and J shed 0 bases, with 9 bases lying between them. The CDR3 bases are TGCGCCAGCAGTGAAACCATCGGCTCCTACAATGAGCAGTTCTTC. Translating gives CASSETIGSYNEQFF.

The chain couples TRBV28 to TRBJ1-2; TRBD1 agrees at 7 bases. This CDR3 comprises 13 residues. Germline CDR1 MDHEN, CDR2 SYDVKM. The V and J ends lost 5 bases and 4 bases, in that order; junction bases with no gene match: 4. CDR3 residues: CASSSTGVYGYTF. Here the CDR3 DNA reads TGTGCCAGCAGTAGTACAGGGGTCTATGGCTACACCTTC.

This chain uses TRBV5-8 with TRBJ1-2, with D possibly being TRBD1 (6 bases). Germline loops: CDR1 SGHTS, CDR2 YDEGEE. The V end lost 4 bases, the J end lost 8 bases, and 18 bases lay between the germline ends. This CDR3 comprises 14 residues. The CDR3 loop is CASSPGAGPGGYTF. The CDR3 DNA reads TGTGCCAGCAGCCCAGGGGCCGGTCCGGGGGGCTACACCTTC. The variable domain in full, with the rest retrieved from reference TRBV5-8 and TRBJ1-2, is EAGVTQSPTHLIKTRGQQATLRCSPISGHTSVYWYQQALGLGLQFLLWYDEGEERNRGNFPPRFSGRQFPNYSSELNVNALELEDSALYLCASSPGAGPGGYTFGSGTRLTVV.

The chain employs TRBV3-1 (or the pseudogene TRBV3-2) and TRBJ2-1; 11 nucleotides align to TRBD2. The germline V gene encodes CDR1 LGHDT and CDR2 YNNKEL (reference sequence). This CDR3 region has 13 residues. The V and J ends lost 5 bases and 9 bases, in that order; junction bases with no gene match: 3. CDR3 sequence: CASSNLAGGEQFF. In DNA form, the CDR3 reads TGTGCCAGCAGCAATCTAGCGGGAGGTGAGCAGTTCTTC.

This sequence joins TRBV29-1 and TRBJ2-7; 7 bases are shared with TRBD2. This CDR3 spans 19 amino acids. CDR1 SQVTM and CDR2 ANQGSEA come from the germline V gene. The V segment lost 1 base and the J segment 1 base; nucleotides outside the gene matches: 19. CDR3 residues: CSVEGAEVSSGKGSYEQYF. CDR3 in DNA: TGCAGCGTTGAAGGGGCCGAAGTCTCTAGCGGTAAGGGGTCCTACGAGCAGTACTTC.

The CDR3 coding sequence is TGTGCCAGCAGCCAAATATTAGCGGGAGATCCTTCCTACAATGAGCAGTTCTTC. As protein: CASSQILAGDPSYNEQFF. This chain uses TRBV4-2 with TRBJ2-1; 9 bases agree with TRBD2. Germline CDR1 LGHNA, CDR2 YNFKEQ. The CDR3 totals 18 residues. J gave up 1 base and V 2 bases, and 9 bases lay outside the gene matches.

J is TRBJ2-3 and V is TRBV5-5; D is perhaps TRBD1 (6 bases). This CDR3 is built from 14 residues. Germline assignment: CDR1 SGHKS and CDR2 YYEKEE (reference sequence). V lost 4 bases to trimming and J lost 2 bases, with 11 bases between them. The CDR3 is CASSRGGDTDTQYF. Here the CDR3 DNA reads TGTGCCAGCAGCAGAGGGGGAGACACAGATACGCAGTATTTT.

The V and J genes are TRBV11-2 and TRBJ1-2; 7 positions match TRBD1. Unmatched junction bases numbered 16, after V lost 2 bases and J lost 4 bases. CDR1 and CDR2 (germline): SGHAT, FQNNGV. The length of the CDR3 is 18 residues. CDR3 bases: TGTGCCAGCAGCTTACTTTTCCAGGCAGGGGGTCCGGTCTATGGCTACACCTTC. Encoded protein: CASSLLFQAGGPVYGYTF.

The chain recombines TRBV7-9 with TRBJ2-3; D is unresolved. V was pared by 0 bases and J by 6 bases, with 10 bases between. This CDR3 spans 14 amino acids. CDR1 is SEHNR, CDR2 FQNEAQ, per germline (reference sequence). In DNA, the CDR3 is TGTGCCAGCAGCTTAGCTCACGACACCGATACGCAGTATTTT. This gives the protein CASSLAHDTDTQYF.

The rearrangement links TRBV5-5 to TRBJ2-1; 16 bases map to TRBD2. After removal of 3 bases from V and 6 bases from J, the junction contained 3 bases not matched to a gene. Germline loops: CDR1 SGHKS, CDR2 YYEKEE (reference sequence). CDR3 length: 16 amino acids. The CDR3 protein is CASSWGLAGGVNEQFF. In nucleotides, the CDR3 is TGTGCCAGCAGCTGGGGACTAGCGGGAGGGGTCAATGAGCAGTTCTTC.

This chain joins TRBV10-1 and TRBJ2-1; TRBD1 might be the D (5 bases). The CDR3 sequence is 17 residues long. Trimming shortened V by 0 bases and J by 4 bases, and 16 bases separated the two germline ends. CDR1 is WNHNN, CDR2 SYGVQD, per germline (reference sequence). CDR3 amino acids: CASSESRKGIRYNEQFF. CDR3 coding DNA: TGCGCCAGCAGTGAGTCGCGAAAGGGGATCCGGTACAATGAGCAGTTCTTC.

This clone was found once. The rearrangement links TRBV4-1 to TRBJ1-4; no clear D gene. V dropped 1 base and J dropped 5 bases, with 5 bases sitting between them. CDR1 is MGHRA and CDR2 is YSYEKL in the germline V gene. The CDR3 totals 13 residues. CDR3 in amino acids: CASSQGANEKLFF. CDR3 coding DNA: TGCGCCAGCAGCCAAGGGGCAAATGAAAAACTGTTTTTT.

V is TRBV7-9 and J is TRBJ1-1, with D hard to call. From germline, CDR1 is SEHNR and CDR2 FQNEAQ (reference sequence). The CDR3 has 14 residues. Trimming pared 5 bases from V and 6 bases from J, leaving 16 bases between. CDR3 bases: TGTGCCAGCAGCCCCCCTTGGGTCCGGGCTGAAGCTTTCTTT. Amino acid sequence: CASSPPWVRAEAFF.

This chain joins TRBV7-3 and TRBJ2-3; 15 nucleotides match TRBD2. Germline lookup yields CDR1 SGHTA and CDR2 FQGTGA. The CDR3 is 18 amino acids. V gave up 5 bases and J gave up 5 bases; unmatched junction bases: 11. CDR3 residues: CASSPLPGLAGGGDTQYF. The CDR3 region has the DNA TGTGCCAGCAGCCCTTTACCGGGACTAGCGGGAGGAGGAGATACGCAGTATTTT.

The chain couples TRBV10-2 to TRBJ2-1; the match to TRBD2 covers 8 bases. Trimming cost V 6 bases and J 3 bases; bases outside gene matches: 7. The length of the CDR3 is 15 residues. Germline CDR1 WSHSY, CDR2 SAAADI. The chain's CDR3 is CASSHDGTSYNEQFF. In DNA form, the CDR3 reads TGCGCCAGCAGCCATGACGGGACTAGCTACAATGAGCAGTTCTTC.

Only a few counts were recorded for this clone. The chain uses TRBV15 and TRBJ2-3, with 12 bases matching TRBD2. The CDR3 sequence is 14 residues long. Per the germline V gene, CDR1 is LNHNV and CDR2 is YYDKDF (reference sequence). The J segment lost 11 bases and the V segment lost 5 bases, leaving 8 bases of the junction unmatched. CDR3 in DNA: TGTGCCACCAGCGTCCGGACTAGCGGGGTAGAGCAGTATTTT. It encodes CATSVRTSGVEQYF.

CDR3 DNA: TGTGCCAGCAGTGGACTAGCGGGAGAAACAGATACGCAGTATTTT. Its translation is CASSGLAGETDTQYF. The V and J genes are TRBV2 and TRBJ2-3; 12 bases line up with TRBD2. CDR3 length: 15 residues. Trimming at V came to 4 bases and at J to 3 bases, leaving 2 bases not matched to a gene. Germline-derived CDR1 and CDR2 are SNHLY and FYNNEI.